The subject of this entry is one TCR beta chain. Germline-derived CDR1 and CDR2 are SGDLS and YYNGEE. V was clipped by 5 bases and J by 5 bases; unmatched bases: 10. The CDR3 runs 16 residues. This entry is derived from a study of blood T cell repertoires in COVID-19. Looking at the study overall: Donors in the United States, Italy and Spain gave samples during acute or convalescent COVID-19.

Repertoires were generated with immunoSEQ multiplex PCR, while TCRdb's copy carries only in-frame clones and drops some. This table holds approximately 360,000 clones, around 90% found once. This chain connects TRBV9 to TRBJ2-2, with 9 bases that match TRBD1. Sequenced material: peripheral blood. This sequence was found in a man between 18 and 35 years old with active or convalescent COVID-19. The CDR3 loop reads CASRPQGASGTGELFF. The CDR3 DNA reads TGTGCCAGCAGGCCACAGGGGGCAAGTGGAACCGGGGAGCTGTTTTTT.